The 17 T cell receptor beta chains in this list originate from one sample, sequenced in a study of regulatory T cells in long-lasting Graves disease. Relying on iRepertoire HTBI primers and Arm-PCR of CDR3 regions, the team built TCR beta libraries. TCRdb reanalysed the multiplex PCR reads using MiXCR and keeps one entry per CDR3 protein. The data show around 250,000 distinct CDR3 sequences, around 20% seen once. As to time point: newly diagnosed GD, antithyroid drugs for less than 3 months. After RNA was extracted from PBMCs, the TCR library was made from it. The sample was peripheral blood mononuclear cells (PBMCs), taken at new diagnosis, from a patient treated with antithyroid drugs. The origin of the receptors is a female donor with Graves disease.

There are many counts of this clonotype. The rearrangement links TRBV20-1 to TRBJ2-5; D remains unclear. V shed 5 bases and J shed 7 bases, with 11 bases lying between them. This CDR3 contains 11 residues. From germline, CDR1 is DFQATT and CDR2 SNEGSKA (reference sequence). CDR3 sequence (DNA): TGCAGTGCTCCGACTTTGGGGACCCAGTACTTC. It codes for CSAPTLGTQYF.

This clonotype was counted at least ten times. V and J are TRBV28 and TRBJ2-7; D is possibly TRBD1 or TRBD2 (5 bases each). The CDR3 extends over 12 amino acids. Germline CDR1 reads MDHEN; CDR2 reads SYDVKM. Trimming left V 8 bases short and J 4 bases short, with 12 bases between. The chain's CDR3 is CASEGSMYEQYF. The DNA of the CDR3 is TGTGCCAGCGAGGGGTCCATGTACGAGCAGTACTTC.

This clonotype was found many times. This chain connects TRBV3-1 to TRBJ2-3; 10 nucleotides agree with TRBD2. The DNA matches TRBJ2-5 better at its end, which makes the J call doubtful. The length of the CDR3 is 15 residues. Germline lookup yields CDR1 LGHDT and CDR2 YNNKEL (reference sequence). Written as DNA, the CDR3 is TGTGCCAGCAGCCAAGAACCTAGCGGGGGAGAGACCCAGTACTTC. It translates to CASSQEPSGGETQYF.

A word on this clonotype: Being one base from a much bigger clone, this may be a read error. The genes are TRBV6-9 and TRBJ2-7, with 10 nucleotides matching TRBD2. V was pared by 7 bases and J by 2 bases, with 11 bases of the junction left unmatched. The CDR3 spans 16 residues. The germline gives CDR1 MNHGY, CDR2 SVAAGI. The CDR3 nucleotides read TGTGCCAGCACTTACAGACTAGCGGGCGGAGCCTACGAGCAGTACTTC. Translated, it gives CASTYRLAGGAYEQYF.

The chain is built from TRBV6-1 and TRBJ2-5; D perhaps matches TRBD1 (6 bases). The CDR3 runs 13 residues. Germline assignment: CDR1 MNHNS and CDR2 SASEGT. Trimming removed 9 bases from V and 1 base from J, with 12 bases in between. The CDR3 region has the DNA TGTGCCAGTAAAGGACAGCCCCAAGAGACCCAGTACTTC. It encodes CASKGQPQETQYF.

This clonotype was seen at least ten times. J is TRBJ2-3 and V is TRBV7-6, with a possible D match to TRBD2 (5 bases). Trimming shortened V by 5 bases and J by 4 bases, and 13 bases separated the two germline ends. This CDR3 spans 14 amino acids. The V gene's germline CDR1 is SGHVS and CDR2 FNYEAQ. CDR3 coding DNA: TGTGCCAGCAGCCCGACGGGATTGGCAGATACGCAGTATTTT. Translating gives CASSPTGLADTQYF.

The sample holds many counts of this clonotype. The rearrangement links TRBV27 to TRBJ1-1; the D gene is possibly TRBD1 (6 bases). V was shortened by 1 base and J by 1 base, with 10 bases between the two germline ends. Germline-derived CDR1 and CDR2 are MNHEY and SMNVEV (reference sequence). This CDR3 comprises 15 residues. The CDR3 nucleotides are TGTGCCAGCAGTTTATTGCCACAGGGGAACACTGAAGCTTTCTTT. Protein: CASSLLPQGNTEAFF.

The table lists this clonotype with many counts. V gene TRBV7-3 combines with J gene TRBJ2-2; D ambiguous. The CDR3 has 13 residues. V was cut by 2 bases and J by 7 bases, with 8 bases left in between. Germline CDR1 SGHTA, CDR2 FQGTGA. The CDR3 sequence is CASSLHSFGELFF. Here the CDR3 DNA reads TGTGCCAGCAGCTTACATAGCTTCGGGGAGCTGTTTTTT.

This clonotype came up a few times. The V gene is TRBV5-1, the J gene TRBJ1-5; tentative D call: TRBD1 (6 bases). The CDR3 totals 14 residues. With 0 bases removed from V and 4 bases from J, the gap between germline ends came to 8 bases. Per the germline V gene, CDR1 is SGHRS and CDR2 is YFSETQ. This chain's CDR3 is CASSLGQENQPQHF. CDR3 DNA: TGCGCCAGCAGCTTGGGACAGGAGAATCAGCCCCAGCATTTT. The full variable domain, in which reference TRBV5-1 and TRBJ1-5 provide the parts outside the CDR3, is KAGVTQTPRYLIKTRGQQVTLSCSPISGHRSVSWYQQTPGQGLQFLFEYFSETQRNKGNFPGRFSGRQFSNSRSEMNVSTLELGDSALYLCASSLGQENQPQHFGDGTRLSIL.

The chain links TRBV7-7 to TRBJ2-2, with D unclear. The CDR3 contains 13 residues. Trimming stripped 5 bases from V and 5 bases from J, with 9 bases between. Germline CDR1 is SSHAT and CDR2 is FNYEAQ (reference sequence). Here the CDR3 reads CASSLIQTGELFF. The CDR3 DNA reads TGTGCCAGCAGCCTGATCCAGACCGGGGAGCTGTTTTTT.

In regard to this clonotype: This may stem from a read error, because a much larger clone lies one nucleotide away. The chain is built from TRBV5-1 and TRBJ1-2; 9 bases match TRBD1. V gave up 7 bases and J gave up 7 bases; unmatched junction bases: 14. The CDR3 covers 15 residues. Per the germline V gene, CDR1 is SGHRS and CDR2 is YFSETQ. CDR3: CASGPTIQGALGYTF. The CDR3 DNA sequence: TGCGCCAGCGGCCCGACGATACAGGGGGCGCTTGGCTACACCTTC.

This clonotype showed up just a few times. V and J are TRBV12-3 or TRBV12-4 and TRBJ2-2; D not certain. V lost 6 bases and J lost 3, with 11 bases in between. The CDR3 sequence is 14 residues long. The CDR3 sequence is CASRTLGYTGELFF. In nucleotides, the CDR3 is TGTGCCAGCAGAACCCTTGGGTACACCGGGGAGCTGTTTTTT.

This clonotype was counted ten times or more. The gene calls are TRBV7-2 and TRBJ1-4; D gene uncertain. The CDR3 runs 14 residues. From germline, CDR1 is SGHTA and CDR2 FQGNSA. The V gene lost 2 bases and the J gene lost 8 bases, with 12 bases spanning the gap. CDR3 sequence: CASSLLTREEKLFF. CDR3 DNA sequence: TGTGCCAGCAGCTTACTCACGCGAGAAGAAAAACTGTTTTTT. The entire variable domain, with the rest obtained from reference TRBV7-2 and TRBJ1-4, is as follows: GAGVSQSPSNKVTEKGKDVELRCDPISGHTALYWYRQSLGQGLEFLIYFQGNSAPDKSGLPSDRFSAERTGGSVSTLTIQRTQQEDSAVYLCASSLLTREEKLFFGSGTQLSVL.

This clonotype occurred many times. V is TRBV2 and J is TRBJ2-7; D call uncertain. CDR1 is SNHLY and CDR2 is FYNNEI in the germline V gene. The CDR3 covers 12 residues. V was shortened by 2 bases and J by 4 bases, with 6 bases between the two germline ends. CDR3 DNA: TGTGCCAGCAGTGAAATGAGGTACGAGCAGTACTTC. It yields the protein CASSEMRYEQYF.

This clonotype was seen repeatedly, ten times or more. This chain connects TRBV30 to TRBJ2-1, with 8 bases that match TRBD2. CDR1 is GTSNPN and CDR2 is SVGIG in the germline V gene (reference sequence). The V gene end was trimmed by 2 bases and the J gene end by 0 bases; junction bases not matched to a gene: 12. The CDR3 has 18 residues. CDR3 DNA sequence: TGTGCCTGGAGTCTCCCCGTTCGCGGGGGGAGCTCCTACAATGAGCAGTTCTTC. It encodes CAWSLPVRGGSSYNEQFF. Full variable domain (rest looked up from reference TRBV30 and TRBJ2-1): SQTIHQWPATLVQPVGSPLSLECTVEGTSNPNLYWYRQAAGRGLQLLFYSVGIGQISSEVPQNLSASRPQDRQFILSSKKLLLSDSGFYLCAWSLPVRGGSSYNEQFFGPGTRLTVL.

This clonotype was observed many times. V gene TRBV28 combines with J gene TRBJ2-7; D remains ambiguous. CDR3 length equals 11 residues. The germline V and J ends were trimmed by 8 bases and 3 bases, with 8 bases remaining between them. Germline values: CDR1 MDHEN, CDR2 SYDVKM. The CDR3 protein is CASGDRYEQYF. The CDR3 region has the DNA TGTGCCAGCGGTGACCGCTACGAGCAGTACTTC.

In this sample, this clonotype turned up many times. The chain couples TRBV20-1 to TRBJ2-5, with 8 bases identical to TRBD2. V lost 0 bases to trimming and J lost 1 base; unmatched junction nucleotides: 10. CDR1 is DFQATT, CDR2 SNEGSKA, per germline (reference sequence). This CDR3 is 17 amino acids long. The CDR3 spells CSARDLPSGPRQETQYF. The CDR3 bases are TGCAGTGCTAGAGATCTCCCTAGCGGGCCCCGCCAAGAGACCCAGTACTTC.